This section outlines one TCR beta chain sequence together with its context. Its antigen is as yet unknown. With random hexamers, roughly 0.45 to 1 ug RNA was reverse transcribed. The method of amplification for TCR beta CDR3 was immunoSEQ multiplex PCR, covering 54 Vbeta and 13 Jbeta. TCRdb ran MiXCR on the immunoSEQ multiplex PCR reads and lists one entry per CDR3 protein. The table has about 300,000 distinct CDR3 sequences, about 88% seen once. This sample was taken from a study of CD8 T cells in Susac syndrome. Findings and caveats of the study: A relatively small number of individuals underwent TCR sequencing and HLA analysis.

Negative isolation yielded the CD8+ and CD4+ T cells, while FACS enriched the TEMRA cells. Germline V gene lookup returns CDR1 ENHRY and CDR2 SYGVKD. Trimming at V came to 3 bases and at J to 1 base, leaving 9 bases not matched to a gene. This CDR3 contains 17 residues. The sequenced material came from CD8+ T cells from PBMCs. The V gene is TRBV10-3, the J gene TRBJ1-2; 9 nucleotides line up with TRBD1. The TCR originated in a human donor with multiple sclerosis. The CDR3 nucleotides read TGTGCCATCAGTGATCCGGGACAGGGCATCCTTAACTATGGCTACACCTTC. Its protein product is CAISDPGQGILNYGYTF.